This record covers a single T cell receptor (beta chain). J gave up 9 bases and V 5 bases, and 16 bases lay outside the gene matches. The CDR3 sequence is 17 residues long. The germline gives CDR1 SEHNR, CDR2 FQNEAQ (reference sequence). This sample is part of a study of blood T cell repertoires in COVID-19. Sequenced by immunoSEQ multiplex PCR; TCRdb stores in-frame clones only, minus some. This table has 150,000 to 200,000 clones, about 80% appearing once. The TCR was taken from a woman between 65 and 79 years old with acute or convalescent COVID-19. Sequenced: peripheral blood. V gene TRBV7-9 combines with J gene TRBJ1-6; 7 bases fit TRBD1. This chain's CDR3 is CASSPSLYWGDSSPLHF. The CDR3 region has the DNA TGTGCCAGCAGCCCGAGCCTCTATTGGGGGGACAGTTCACCCCTCCACTTT.